The entry below gives a single T cell receptor (beta chain) sequence along with its context. Its antigen is unidentified. CDR1 and CDR2 (germline): ENHRY, SYGVKD. CDR3 length equals 14 residues. TRB cDNA libraries were made by UMI-labeled 5' RACE. With the 5' RACE reads reprocessed, TCRdb shows one record per CDR3 protein and no DNA. Across about 150,000 distinct CDR3 sequences, the top ten clones capture about 0.48% of the sample. These data originate in a study of CXCR3-negative and CXCR3-positive naive CD8 T cells. Findings and caveats of the study: Relative to CXCR3-negative naive cells, CXCR3-positive naive cells had more hydrophobic TRB CDR3s.

The clonotype originates from a human donor in good health. Some clones in this sample may be carry-over from other donors' samples. V gene TRBV10-3 combines with J gene TRBJ1-6; no DNA is available, so the TRBD1 call from TCRdb remains unchecked. Sequencing used naive CXCR3+ CD8+ T cells from blood. The subset: CD45RO-CCR7+CD27+CD95- naive CD8+ T cells expressing CXCR3 (TNR3+). CDR3 sequence: CAISSDREDSPLNF.